One and the same sample provided the 25 T cell receptor beta chains below, sequenced in a study of cytomegalovirus exposure and HLA in healthy donors. The PCR ran on 60 Vbeta and 13 Jbeta primers. The repertoire was sequenced with immunoSEQ multiplex PCR; TCRdb's copy has only in-frame clones and lacks some. The sample carries about 190,000 clones, around 84% recorded once. Sequencing input: PBMCs. The receptors shown here come from a woman aged 45-60 years in good health and CMV-seropositive.

Comments on this clone: The identical CDR3 is also encoded by other nucleotide sequences in the sample. The chain joins TRBV5-1 to TRBJ2-7; D is unresolved. Germline values: CDR1 SGHRS, CDR2 YFSETQ. V was shortened by 0 bases and J by 0 bases, with 10 bases between the two germline ends. The CDR3 loop spans 15 amino acids. CDR3 loop: CASSLGPASSYEQYF. DNA of the CDR3: TGCGCCAGCAGCTTGGGTCCGGCTAGCTCCTACGAGCAGTACTTC.

The chain uses TRBV7-2 and TRBJ2-1; no reliable D call. The CDR3 extends over 11 amino acids. V lost 5 bases to trimming and J lost 6 bases, with 5 bases between them. CDR1 is SGHTA and CDR2 is FQGNSA in the germline V gene. CDR3: CASSIFNEQFF. CDR3 bases: TGTGCCAGCAGCATATTCAATGAGCAGTTCTTC.

The rearrangement links TRBV2 to TRBJ2-1; the D gene is possibly TRBD2 (7 bases). The CDR3 sequence is 15 residues long. The germline V gene encodes CDR1 SNHLY and CDR2 FYNNEI. V gave up 8 bases and J gave up 6 bases, with 20 bases separating them. CDR3 DNA: TGTGCCAGCCGATGGGACGGGGGGCCGGGCAATGAGCAGTTCTTC. Translating gives CASRWDGGPGNEQFF.

This clone was seen a few times. The chain carries TRBV5-1 and TRBJ1-3, with D possibly TRBD1 on 5 matching bases. The germline CDR1 and CDR2 sequences are SGHRS and YFSETQ. This CDR3 is 13 amino acids long. Deletions cut 4 bases from V and 4 bases from J, with 9 bases between. The CDR3 DNA is TGCGCCAGCAGCGGGGGGGACGGAAACACCATATATTTT. This translates into CASSGGDGNTIYF. Complete variable domain (other parts from reference TRBV5-1 and TRBJ1-3): KAGVTQTPRYLIKTRGQQVTLSCSPISGHRSVSWYQQTPGQGLQFLFEYFSETQRNKGNFPGRFSGRQFSNSRSEMNVSTLELGDSALYLCASSGGDGNTIYFGEGSWLTVV.

The chain employs TRBV10-2 and TRBJ1-2; 7 bases line up with TRBD1. This CDR3 comprises 16 residues. Germline V gene sequence: CDR1 WSHSY, CDR2 SAAADI. After removal of 0 bases from V and 8 bases from J, the junction contained 12 bases not matched to a gene. The CDR3 sequence is CASSESTPVTGKGYTF. Written as DNA, the CDR3 is TGCGCCAGCAGTGAGTCGACCCCCGTGACAGGGAAGGGCTACACCTTC.

The J gene is TRBJ1-2, the V gene TRBV20-1; D possibly corresponds to TRBD1 (6 bases). V lost 1 base and J 10 bases, leaving 10 bases between the germline ends. This CDR3 region has 11 residues. Germline V gives CDR1 DFQATT, CDR2 SNEGSKA (reference sequence). The CDR3 region is CSARADRFYTF. The DNA of the CDR3 is TGCAGTGCTAGAGCCGACAGGTTCTACACCTTC.

The genes are TRBV6-5 and TRBJ1-2; D is unresolved. The CDR3 has 13 residues. Germline loops: CDR1 MNHEY, CDR2 SVGAGI. V lost 5 bases, J lost 3 bases, and 10 bases lay in between. Here the CDR3 reads CASSERADYGYTF. The CDR3 nucleotides read TGTGCCAGCAGTGAGAGGGCTGACTATGGCTACACCTTC.

V gene TRBV5-5 combines with J gene TRBJ1-4; no clear D. Trimming left V 0 bases short and J 2 bases short, with 8 bases between. The CDR3 runs to 15 residues. The germline V gene has CDR1 SGHKS and CDR2 YYEKEE (reference sequence). CDR3 residues: CASSLGGLTNEKLFF. As DNA, the CDR3 is TGTGCCAGCAGCTTGGGTGGCCTCACTAATGAAAAACTGTTTTTT.

The J gene is TRBJ1-4, the V gene TRBV25-1; 10 bases fit TRBD1. Germline trimming cut 4 bases from V and 8 bases from J; bases unmatched to any gene: 4. Germline assignment: CDR1 MGHDK and CDR2 SYGVNS. The CDR3 consists of 14 residues. The CDR3 reads CASSGRDRGEKLFF. Written as DNA, the CDR3 is TGTGCCAGCAGTGGCCGGGACAGGGGCGAAAAACTGTTTTTT.

This clone was found once. The chain employs TRBV19 and TRBJ2-5, with a possible D match to TRBD2 (6 bases). Per the germline V gene, CDR1 is LNHDA and CDR2 is SQIVND (reference sequence). V lost 5 bases and J 5 bases, leaving 15 bases between the germline ends. CDR3 size: 14 residues. CDR3 sequence: CASSLRGFDETQYF. The CDR3 DNA sequence: TGTGCCAGTAGTTTACGGGGGTTCGATGAGACCCAGTACTTC.

This clone occurred once. A read error may produce the germline difference seen at one junction end. The genes are TRBV7-9 and TRBJ2-2; 7 bases agree with TRBD2. In germline, CDR1 is SEHNR, CDR2 FQNEAQ (reference sequence). This CDR3 region has 16 residues. CDR3 region: CASTLQSGLVTGELFF. Here the CDR3 DNA reads TGTGCCAGCACCTTACAAAGTGGACTAGTCACCGGGGAGCTGTTTTTT.

Comment on this clone: This sample also contains other DNA sequences that code for the same CDR3. This chain links TRBV7-2 with TRBJ2-1; weak D call: TRBD2 (5 bases). V gave up 5 bases and J gave up 4 bases, with 15 bases separating them. The CDR3 has 15 amino acids. CDR1 is SGHTA and CDR2 is FQGNSA in the germline V gene. Written as DNA, the CDR3 is TGTGCCAGCAGCCCTCTCGCGGGTGGATACAATGAGCAGTTCTTC. Translated, it gives CASSPLAGGYNEQFF. The entire variable domain, with the rest obtained from reference TRBV7-2 and TRBJ2-1, is as follows: GAGVSQSPSNKVTEKGKDVELRCDPISGHTALYWYRQSLGQGLEFLIYFQGNSAPDKSGLPSDRFSAERTGGSVSTLTIQRTQQEDSAVYLCASSPLAGGYNEQFFGPGTRLTVL.

The rearrangement uses TRBV2 and TRBJ2-3; D might be TRBD2 (6 bases). The CDR3 runs 15 residues. The V end was cut by 5 bases, the J end by 3 bases, with 15 bases between. The V gene's germline CDR1 is SNHLY and CDR2 FYNNEI. CDR3 DNA sequence: TGTGCCAGCAGTAAAGGCGGGGTCCGGACAGATACGCAGTATTTT. Protein sequence: CASSKGGVRTDTQYF.

The chain recombines TRBV14 with TRBJ1-6; no clear D. CDR3 length: 13 amino acids. Trimming stripped 0 bases from V and 15 bases from J, with 12 bases between. Germline loops: CDR1 SGHDN, CDR2 FVKESK. CDR3 protein: CASSQDQAGHLHF. The CDR3 nucleotides are TGTGCCAGCAGCCAAGATCAGGCAGGCCACCTCCACTTT.

V usage is TRBV27 and J usage is TRBJ2-7, with 7 nucleotides matching TRBD1. CDR1 MNHEY and CDR2 SMNVEV come from the germline V gene (reference sequence). The CDR3 loop spans 12 amino acids. Trimming took 8 bases from V and 3 from J; bases not matched to a gene: 4. CDR3 protein: CASRRTGYEQYF. As DNA, the CDR3 is TGTGCCAGCCGCAGGACAGGCTACGAGCAGTACTTC.

The rearrangement uses TRBV5-6 and TRBJ2-5; D might be TRBD1 (6 bases). The germline gives CDR1 SGHDT, CDR2 YYEEEE. The CDR3 totals 13 residues. V was clipped by 3 bases and J by 6 bases, with 12 bases between them. As DNA, the CDR3 is TGTGCCAGCAGCTACCCTACAGGGAAGACCCAGTACTTC. Amino acid sequence: CASSYPTGKTQYF.

The CDR3 DNA sequence: TGCGCCAGCAGCTTTGGCGGGGAGGTCGGGGGCTACACCTTC. It codes for CASSFGGEVGGYTF. This chain links TRBV5-1 with TRBJ1-2; D remains unclear. V lost 2 bases, J lost 8 bases, and 16 bases lay in between. The CDR3 runs 14 residues. Germline assignment: CDR1 SGHRS and CDR2 YFSETQ.

The chain combines TRBV7-2 with TRBJ2-4; D perhaps matches TRBD2 (5 bases). CDR3 length: 15 amino acids. The germline V and J ends were trimmed by 6 bases and 0 bases, with 12 bases remaining between them. Germline CDR1 SGHTA, CDR2 FQGNSA. The CDR3 region is CASSPPGLAKNIQYF. The CDR3 DNA follows: TGTGCCAGCAGTCCCCCGGGGTTAGCCAAAAACATTCAGTACTTC.

This chain links TRBV6-6 with TRBJ2-3, with D possibly TRBD2 on 6 matching bases. The CDR3 spans 16 residues. V lost 10 bases and J 1 base, leaving 21 bases between the germline ends. The V gene's germline CDR1 is MNHNY and CDR2 SVGAGI (reference sequence). For the CDR3, the DNA is TGTGCCACAAACGGCAGGGAGGTCCAACGCACAGATACGCAGTATTTT. Its protein is CATNGREVQRTDTQYF.

This clone was observed a handful of times. V gene TRBV14 combines with J gene TRBJ1-6; no reliable D call. Germline assignment: CDR1 SGHDN and CDR2 FVKESK. Trimming stripped 0 bases from V and 3 bases from J, with 9 bases between. The CDR3 consists of 16 residues. CDR3 nucleotides: TGTGCCAGCAGCCAAGACAGCCAGGTCTATAATTCACCCCTCCACTTT. Its protein product is CASSQDSQVYNSPLHF.

The V gene is TRBV2, the J gene TRBJ2-5, with a weak D call TRBD1 (5 bases). Germline V gene lookup returns CDR1 SNHLY and CDR2 FYNNEI. The V end was cut by 4 bases, the J end by 2 bases, with 14 bases between. The CDR3 sequence is 15 residues long. The CDR3 protein is CASSGGPRSQETQYF. CDR3 nucleotide sequence: TGTGCCAGCAGTGGGGGCCCTAGGTCACAAGAGACCCAGTACTTC.

This sequence joins TRBV6-1 and TRBJ1-2; no clear D. Trimming shortened V by 3 bases and J by 4 bases, and 9 bases separated the two germline ends. Germline V gene sequence: CDR1 MNHNS, CDR2 SASEGT. CDR3 size: 13 residues. CDR3 DNA: TGTGCCAGCAGTGACCAGGTCGGCTATGGCTACACCTTC. It is translated as CASSDQVGYGYTF.

The rearrangement uses TRBV27 and TRBJ2-7; 10 bases are shared with TRBD1. Unmatched junction bases numbered 4, after V lost 8 bases and J lost 0 bases. The germline gives CDR1 MNHEY, CDR2 SMNVEV (reference sequence). CDR3 length: 14 amino acids. The CDR3 region has the DNA TGTGCCAGCGGACAGGGGGGGAGCTCCTACGAGCAGTACTTC. It codes for CASGQGGSSYEQYF.

A few counts support this clone. The V call is TRBV9, the J call TRBJ2-3; the D gene is possibly TRBD1 (6 bases). CDR1 and CDR2 from the germline V gene are SGDLS and YYNGEE. The germline V and J ends were trimmed by 3 bases and 6 bases, with 17 bases remaining between them. This CDR3 region has 15 residues. This chain's CDR3 is CASSGGTLGQDTQYF. The DNA for the CDR3 is TGTGCCAGCAGCGGGGGGACATTAGGGCAGGATACGCAGTATTTT.

V gene TRBV10-3 combines with J gene TRBJ1-2; 8 positions agree with TRBD1. J lost 7 bases, V lost 6 bases, and 7 bases had no gene match. CDR3 length equals 13 residues. In germline, CDR1 is ENHRY, CDR2 SYGVKD. The CDR3 DNA follows: TGTGCCATCAGATCGGACAGGGAGAGTGGCTACACCTTC. Translated: CAIRSDRESGYTF.